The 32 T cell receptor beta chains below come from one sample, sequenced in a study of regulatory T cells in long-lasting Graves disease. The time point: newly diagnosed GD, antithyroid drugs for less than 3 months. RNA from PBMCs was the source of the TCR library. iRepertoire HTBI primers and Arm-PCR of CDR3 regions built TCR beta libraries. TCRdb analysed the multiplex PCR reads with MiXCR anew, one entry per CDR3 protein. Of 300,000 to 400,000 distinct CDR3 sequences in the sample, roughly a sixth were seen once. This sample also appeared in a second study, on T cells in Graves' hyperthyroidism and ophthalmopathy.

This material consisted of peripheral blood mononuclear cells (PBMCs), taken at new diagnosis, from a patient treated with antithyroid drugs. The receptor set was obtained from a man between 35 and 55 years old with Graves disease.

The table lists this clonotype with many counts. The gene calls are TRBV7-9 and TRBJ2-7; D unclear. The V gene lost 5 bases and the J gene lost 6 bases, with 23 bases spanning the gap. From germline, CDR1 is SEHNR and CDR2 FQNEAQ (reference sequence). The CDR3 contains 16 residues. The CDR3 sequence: CASSQPRWEETGEQYF. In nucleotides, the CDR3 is TGTGCCAGCAGCCAACCCCGCTGGGAAGAAACGGGCGAGCAGTACTTC.

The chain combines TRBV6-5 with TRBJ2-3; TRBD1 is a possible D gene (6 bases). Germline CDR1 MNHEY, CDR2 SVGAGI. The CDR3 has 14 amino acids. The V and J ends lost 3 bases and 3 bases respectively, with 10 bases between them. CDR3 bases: TGTGCCAGCAGTTATCTCGACAGGACAGATACGCAGTATTTT. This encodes CASSYLDRTDTQYF.

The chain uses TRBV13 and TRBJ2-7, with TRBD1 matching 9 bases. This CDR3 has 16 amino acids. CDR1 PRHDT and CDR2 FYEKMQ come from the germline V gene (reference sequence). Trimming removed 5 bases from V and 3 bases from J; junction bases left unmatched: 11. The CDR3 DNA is TGTGCCAGCAGCACGGGGGCGGGACAGGGTTACTACGAGCAGTACTTC. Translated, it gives CASSTGAGQGYYEQYF. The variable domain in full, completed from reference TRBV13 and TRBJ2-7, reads AAGVIQSPRHLIKEKRETATLKCYPIPRHDTVYWYQQGPGQDPQFLISFYEKMQSDKGSIPDRFSAQQFSDYHSELNMSSLELGDSALYFCASSTGAGQGYYEQYFGPGTRLTVT.

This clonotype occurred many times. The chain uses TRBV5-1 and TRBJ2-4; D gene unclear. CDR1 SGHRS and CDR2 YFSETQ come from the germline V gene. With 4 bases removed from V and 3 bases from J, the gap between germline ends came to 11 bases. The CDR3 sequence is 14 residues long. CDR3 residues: CASSRDHNKNIQYF. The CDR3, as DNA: TGCGCCAGCAGCCGAGATCACAACAAAAACATTCAGTACTTC.

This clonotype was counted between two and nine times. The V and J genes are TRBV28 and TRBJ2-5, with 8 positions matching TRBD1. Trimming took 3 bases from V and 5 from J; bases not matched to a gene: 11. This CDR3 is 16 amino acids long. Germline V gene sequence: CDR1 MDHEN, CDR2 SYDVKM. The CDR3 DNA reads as TGTGCCAGCAGTTTGAGGACAGGGATGAAGGCGGAGACCCAGTACTTC. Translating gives CASSLRTGMKAETQYF.

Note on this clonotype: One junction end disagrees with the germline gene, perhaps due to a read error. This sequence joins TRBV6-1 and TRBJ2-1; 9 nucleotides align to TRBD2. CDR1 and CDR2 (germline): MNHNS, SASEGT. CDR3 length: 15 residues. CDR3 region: CASKSGLAGYNGQFF. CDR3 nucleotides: TGTGCCAGCAAATCCGGGCTAGCGGGGTACAATGGGCAGTTCTTC.

The chain's CDR3 is CASSQFGTGGTEKLFF. For the CDR3, the DNA is TGCGCCAGCAGCCAATTCGGGACAGGGGGCACTGAAAAACTGTTTTTT. The chain couples TRBV4-1 to TRBJ1-4, with 12 bases that match TRBD1. The length of the CDR3 is 16 residues. Per the germline V gene, CDR1 is MGHRA and CDR2 is YSYEKL. V gave up 2 bases and J gave up 7 bases; unmatched junction bases: 5.

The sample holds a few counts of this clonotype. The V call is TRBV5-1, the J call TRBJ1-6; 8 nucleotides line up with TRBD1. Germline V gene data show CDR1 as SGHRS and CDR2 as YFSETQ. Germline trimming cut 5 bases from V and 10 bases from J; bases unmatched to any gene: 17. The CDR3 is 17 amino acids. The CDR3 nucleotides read TGCGCCAGCAGGCCCTCCGGGACAGGCCTCCTCCGGTCACCCCTCCACTTT. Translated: CASRPSGTGLLRSPLHF. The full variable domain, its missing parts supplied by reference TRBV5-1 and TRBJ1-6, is KAGVTQTPRYLIKTRGQQVTLSCSPISGHRSVSWYQQTPGQGLQFLFEYFSETQRNKGNFPGRFSGRQFSNSRSEMNVSTLELGDSALYLCASRPSGTGLLRSPLHFGNGTRLTVT.

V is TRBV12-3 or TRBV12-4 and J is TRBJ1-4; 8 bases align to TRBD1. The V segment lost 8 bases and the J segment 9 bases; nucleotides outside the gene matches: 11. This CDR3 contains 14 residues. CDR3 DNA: TGTGCCAGCGGAGAGACAGGGGCTAGGAAAAAACTGTTTTTT. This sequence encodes CASGETGARKKLFF.

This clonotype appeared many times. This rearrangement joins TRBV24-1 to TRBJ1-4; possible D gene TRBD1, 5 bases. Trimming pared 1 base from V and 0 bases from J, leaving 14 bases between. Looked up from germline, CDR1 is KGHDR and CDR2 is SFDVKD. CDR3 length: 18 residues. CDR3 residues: CATSDFPDRPATNEKLFF. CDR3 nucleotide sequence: TGTGCCACCAGTGATTTTCCCGACAGACCTGCAACTAATGAAAAACTGTTTTTT.

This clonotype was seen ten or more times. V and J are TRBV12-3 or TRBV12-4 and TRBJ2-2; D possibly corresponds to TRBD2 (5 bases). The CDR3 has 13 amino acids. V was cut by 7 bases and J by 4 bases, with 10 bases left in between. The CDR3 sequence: CASTPRGTGELFF. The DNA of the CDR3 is TGTGCCAGCACCCCCCGGGGCACCGGGGAGCTGTTTTTT.

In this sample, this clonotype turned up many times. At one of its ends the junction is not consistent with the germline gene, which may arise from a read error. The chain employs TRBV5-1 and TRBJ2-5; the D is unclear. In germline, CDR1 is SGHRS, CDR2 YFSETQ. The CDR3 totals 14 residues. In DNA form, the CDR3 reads TGCGCCAGCAGTTTGGACCCCAGTGGAGAGACCCAGTACTTC. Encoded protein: CASSLDPSGETQYF.

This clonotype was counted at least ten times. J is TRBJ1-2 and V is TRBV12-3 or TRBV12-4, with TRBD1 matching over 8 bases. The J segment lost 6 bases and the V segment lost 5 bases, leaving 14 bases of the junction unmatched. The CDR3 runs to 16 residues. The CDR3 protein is CASSPRQGIKGHGYTF. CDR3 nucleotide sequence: TGTGCCAGCAGTCCCCGACAGGGGATAAAAGGGCATGGCTACACCTTC.

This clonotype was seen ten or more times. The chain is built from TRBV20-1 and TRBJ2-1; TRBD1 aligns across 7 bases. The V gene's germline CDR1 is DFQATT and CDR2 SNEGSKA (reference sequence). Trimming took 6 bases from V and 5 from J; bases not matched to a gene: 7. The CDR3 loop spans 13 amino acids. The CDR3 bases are TGCAGTGCGGGGGACAGTATCCACAATGAGCAGTTCTTC. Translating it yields CSAGDSIHNEQFF.

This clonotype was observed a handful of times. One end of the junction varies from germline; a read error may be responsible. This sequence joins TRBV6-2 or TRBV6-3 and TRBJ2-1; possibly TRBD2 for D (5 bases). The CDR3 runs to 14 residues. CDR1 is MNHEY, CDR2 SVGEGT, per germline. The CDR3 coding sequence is TGTGCCAGCAGTTACCAAGCGGCCTACAATGAGCAGTCCTTC. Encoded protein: CASSYQAAYNEQSF.

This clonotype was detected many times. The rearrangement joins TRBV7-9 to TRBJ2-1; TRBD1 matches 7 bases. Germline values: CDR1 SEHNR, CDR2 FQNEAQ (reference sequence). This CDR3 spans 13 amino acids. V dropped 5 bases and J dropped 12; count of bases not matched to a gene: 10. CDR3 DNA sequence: TGTGCCAGCAGCATCACCCGACAGGGTCGGCAGTTCTTC. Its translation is CASSITRQGRQFF.

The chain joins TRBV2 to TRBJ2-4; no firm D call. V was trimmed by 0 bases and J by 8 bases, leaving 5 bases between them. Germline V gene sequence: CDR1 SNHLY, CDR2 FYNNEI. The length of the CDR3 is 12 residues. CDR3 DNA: TGTGCCAGCAGTGAAGCAGGGTACATTCAGTACTTC. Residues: CASSEAGYIQYF.

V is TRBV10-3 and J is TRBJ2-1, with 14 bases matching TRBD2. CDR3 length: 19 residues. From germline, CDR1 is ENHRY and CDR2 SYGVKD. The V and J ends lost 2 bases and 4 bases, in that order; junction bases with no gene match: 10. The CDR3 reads CAISERPPGLAGGYNEQFF. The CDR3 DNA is TGTGCCATCAGTGAGCGCCCCCCCGGACTAGCGGGGGGTTACAATGAGCAGTTCTTC.

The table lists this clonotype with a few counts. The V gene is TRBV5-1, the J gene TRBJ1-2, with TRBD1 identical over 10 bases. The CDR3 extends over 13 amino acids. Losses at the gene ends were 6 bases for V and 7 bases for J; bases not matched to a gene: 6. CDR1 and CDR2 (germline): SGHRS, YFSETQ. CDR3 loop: CASTTDRGAGYTF. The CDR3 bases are TGCGCCAGCACCACGGACAGGGGGGCTGGCTACACCTTC.

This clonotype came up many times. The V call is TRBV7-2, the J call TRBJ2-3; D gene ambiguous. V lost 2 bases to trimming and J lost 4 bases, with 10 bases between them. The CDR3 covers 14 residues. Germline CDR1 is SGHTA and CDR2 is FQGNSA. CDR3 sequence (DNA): TGTGCCAGCAGCTTAAGGGTCCGTCCAGATACGCAGTATTTT. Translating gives CASSLRVRPDTQYF.

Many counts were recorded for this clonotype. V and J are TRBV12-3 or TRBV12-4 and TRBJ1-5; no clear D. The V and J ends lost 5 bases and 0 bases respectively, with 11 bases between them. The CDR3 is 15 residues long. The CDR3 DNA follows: TGTGCCAGCAGTCCAGCGGGTAATAGCAATCAGCCCCAGCATTTT. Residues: CASSPAGNSNQPQHF.

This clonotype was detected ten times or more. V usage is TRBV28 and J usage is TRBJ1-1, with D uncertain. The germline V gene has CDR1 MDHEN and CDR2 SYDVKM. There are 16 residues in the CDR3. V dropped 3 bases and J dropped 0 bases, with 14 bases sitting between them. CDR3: CASSLGSSNMNTEAFF. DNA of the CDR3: TGTGCCAGCAGTTTGGGCAGCTCAAACATGAACACTGAAGCTTTCTTT.

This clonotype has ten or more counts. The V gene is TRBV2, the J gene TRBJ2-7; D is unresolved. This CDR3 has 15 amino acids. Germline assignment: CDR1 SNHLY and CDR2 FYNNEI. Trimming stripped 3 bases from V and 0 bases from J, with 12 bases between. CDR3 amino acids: CASSDTSQSSYEQYF. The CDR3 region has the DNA TGTGCCAGCAGTGATACCAGCCAAAGCTCCTACGAGCAGTACTTC.

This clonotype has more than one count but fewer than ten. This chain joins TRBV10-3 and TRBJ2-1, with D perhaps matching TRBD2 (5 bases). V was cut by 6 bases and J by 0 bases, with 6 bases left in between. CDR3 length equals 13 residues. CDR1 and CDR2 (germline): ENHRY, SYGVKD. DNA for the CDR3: TGTGCCATCAGGGGGAGCTCCTACAATGAGCAGTTCTTC. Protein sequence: CAIRGSSYNEQFF.

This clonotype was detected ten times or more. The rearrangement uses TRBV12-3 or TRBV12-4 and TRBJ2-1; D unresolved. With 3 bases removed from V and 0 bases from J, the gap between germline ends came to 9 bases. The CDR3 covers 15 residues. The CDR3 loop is CASSFTPSSYNEQFF. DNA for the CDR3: TGTGCCAGCAGTTTTACTCCGTCCTCCTACAATGAGCAGTTCTTC.

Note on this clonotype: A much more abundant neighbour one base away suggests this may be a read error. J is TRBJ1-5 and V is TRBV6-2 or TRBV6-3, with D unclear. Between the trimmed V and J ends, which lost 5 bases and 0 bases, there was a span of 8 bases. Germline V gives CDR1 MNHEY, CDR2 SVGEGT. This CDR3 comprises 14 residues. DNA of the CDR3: TGTGCCAGCAGTGATTACAATAGCAATCAGCCCCAGCATTTT. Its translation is CASSDYNSNQPQHF.

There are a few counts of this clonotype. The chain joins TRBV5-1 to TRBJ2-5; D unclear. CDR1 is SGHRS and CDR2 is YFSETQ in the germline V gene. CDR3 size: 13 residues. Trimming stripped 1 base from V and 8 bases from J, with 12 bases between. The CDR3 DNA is TGCGCCAGCAGCTTGATGACCCTAAACACCCAGTACTTC. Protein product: CASSLMTLNTQYF. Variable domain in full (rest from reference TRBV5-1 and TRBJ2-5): KAGVTQTPRYLIKTRGQQVTLSCSPISGHRSVSWYQQTPGQGLQFLFEYFSETQRNKGNFPGRFSGRQFSNSRSEMNVSTLELGDSALYLCASSLMTLNTQYFGPGTRLLVL.

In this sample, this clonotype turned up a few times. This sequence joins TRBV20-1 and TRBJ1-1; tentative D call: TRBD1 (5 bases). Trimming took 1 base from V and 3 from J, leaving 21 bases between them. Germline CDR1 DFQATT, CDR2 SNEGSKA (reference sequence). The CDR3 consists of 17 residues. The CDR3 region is CSARAAPGLGRDTEAFF. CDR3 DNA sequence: TGCAGTGCTAGAGCGGCCCCAGGGTTGGGGCGGGACACTGAAGCTTTCTTT.

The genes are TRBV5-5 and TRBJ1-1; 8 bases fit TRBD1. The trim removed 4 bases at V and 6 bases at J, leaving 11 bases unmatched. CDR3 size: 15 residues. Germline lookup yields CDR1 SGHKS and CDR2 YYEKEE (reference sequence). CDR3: CASSTASGTGPEAFF. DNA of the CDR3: TGTGCCAGCAGCACCGCTTCCGGGACAGGTCCTGAAGCTTTCTTT.

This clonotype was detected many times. CDR3 sequence: CASSVRLAGDNEQFF. Here the CDR3 DNA reads TGTGCCAGCAGCGTACGACTAGCGGGGGACAATGAGCAGTTCTTC. The rearrangement joins TRBV9 to TRBJ2-1; 12 positions match TRBD2. V shed 1 base, J shed 5 bases, and the junction held 1 base outside the gene matches. The V gene's germline CDR1 is SGDLS and CDR2 YYNGEE. The CDR3 extends over 15 amino acids.

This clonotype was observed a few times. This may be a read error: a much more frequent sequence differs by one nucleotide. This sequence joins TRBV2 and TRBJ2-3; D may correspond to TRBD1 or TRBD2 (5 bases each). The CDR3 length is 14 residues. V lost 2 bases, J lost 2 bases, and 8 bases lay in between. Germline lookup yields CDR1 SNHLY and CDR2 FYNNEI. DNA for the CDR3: TGTGCCAGCAGTGAAAGAGGGGTCACAGATACGCAGTATTTT. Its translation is CASSERGVTDTQYF.

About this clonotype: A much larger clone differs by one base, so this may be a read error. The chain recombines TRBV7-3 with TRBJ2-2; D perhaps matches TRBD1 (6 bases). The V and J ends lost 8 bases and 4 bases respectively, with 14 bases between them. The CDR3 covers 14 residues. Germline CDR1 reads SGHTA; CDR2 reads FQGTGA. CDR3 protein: CASGTQGSTGELFF. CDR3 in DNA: TGTGCCAGCGGCACTCAGGGGAGCACCGGGGAGCTGTTTTTT.